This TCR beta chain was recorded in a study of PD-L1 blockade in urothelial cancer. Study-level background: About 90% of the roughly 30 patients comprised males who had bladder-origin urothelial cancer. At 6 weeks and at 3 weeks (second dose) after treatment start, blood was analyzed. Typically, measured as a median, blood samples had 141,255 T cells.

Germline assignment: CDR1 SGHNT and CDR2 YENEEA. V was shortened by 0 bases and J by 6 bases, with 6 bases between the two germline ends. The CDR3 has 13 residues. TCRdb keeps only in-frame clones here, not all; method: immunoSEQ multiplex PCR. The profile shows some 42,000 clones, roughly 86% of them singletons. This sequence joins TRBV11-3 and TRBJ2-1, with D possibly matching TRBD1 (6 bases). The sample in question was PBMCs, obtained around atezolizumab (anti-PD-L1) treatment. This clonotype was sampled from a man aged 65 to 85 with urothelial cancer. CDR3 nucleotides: TGTGCCAGCAGCTTAGAAGGGGGCAATGAGCAGTTCTTC. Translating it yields CASSLEGGNEQFF.